Listed here are 13 T cell receptor beta chains from one sample, sequenced in a study of blood T cell repertoires in COVID-19. Produced via immunoSEQ multiplex PCR; TCRdb's table is partial and in-frame only. The table lists about 55,000 clones, about nine tenths of them singletons. Source material: peripheral blood. Source of these receptors: a man between 60 and 75 years old with acute or convalescent COVID-19.

The CDR3, as DNA: TGTGCCACCAGCACGGGAAACCTGAACACCGGGGAGCTGTTTTTT. This translates into CATSTGNLNTGELFF. The chain uses TRBV24-1 and TRBJ2-2; D possibly corresponds to TRBD2 (5 bases). The ends were cut back, 7 bases at V and 1 base at J, with 12 bases in the middle. From germline, CDR1 is KGHDR and CDR2 SFDVKD. The CDR3 length is 15 residues.

This clone was seen just once. The genes are TRBV6-5 and TRBJ2-7; 8 nucleotides agree with TRBD1. Germline values: CDR1 MNHEY, CDR2 SVGAGI. The V and J ends lost 6 bases and 3 bases, in that order; junction bases with no gene match: 4. This CDR3 is built from 13 residues. CDR3 DNA: TGTGCCAGCAGAGATGACAGGGGCTACGAGCAGTACTTC. Translation: CASRDDRGYEQYF.

The chain is built from TRBV6-5 and TRBJ1-2; possible D gene TRBD1, 5 bases. V gave up 8 bases and J gave up 0 bases, with 13 bases separating them. Germline CDR1 MNHEY, CDR2 SVGAGI. This CDR3 is built from 14 residues. CDR3 region: CASCRQPSNYGYTF. The DNA of the CDR3 is TGTGCCAGCTGTCGACAGCCCTCTAACTATGGCTACACCTTC.

The rearrangement uses TRBV6-5 and TRBJ1-4; D gene ambiguous. Trimming shortened V by 4 bases and J by 8 bases, and 17 bases separated the two germline ends. The germline CDR1 and CDR2 sequences are MNHEY and SVGAGI. The CDR3 is 15 residues long. The CDR3 here is CASSSTSPLREKLFF. Written as DNA, the CDR3 is TGTGCCAGCAGTTCCACTTCACCCCTACGGGAAAAACTGTTTTTT.

The chain carries TRBV5-1 and TRBJ2-7; 7 positions match TRBD2. V lost 6 bases and J lost 2; bases outside the gene matches: 8. This CDR3 has 14 amino acids. Germline CDR1 is SGHRS and CDR2 is YFSETQ. CDR3 nucleotide sequence: TGCGCCAGCAAGAGCGGGACTGGAACCTACGAGCAGTACTTC. The encoded protein is CASKSGTGTYEQYF.

V gene TRBV2 combines with J gene TRBJ2-7; 12 positions agree with TRBD1. The CDR3 has 16 amino acids. J gave up 6 bases and V 5 bases, and 11 bases lay outside the gene matches. Germline CDR1 SNHLY, CDR2 FYNNEI. DNA of the CDR3: TGTGCCAGCAGTTTCTCCCTGGGACAGGGGGCCCCCGAGCAGTACTTC. This encodes CASSFSLGQGAPEQYF.

The J gene is TRBJ1-4, the V gene TRBV18; D is possibly TRBD1 (5 bases). The CDR3 extends over 15 amino acids. The V and J ends lost 1 base and 8 bases respectively, with 14 bases between them. Looked up from germline, CDR1 is KGHSH and CDR2 is LQKENI. The CDR3 region is CASSPQGQGGEKLFF. CDR3 coding DNA: TGTGCCAGCTCACCACAAGGGCAGGGCGGAGAAAAACTGTTTTTT.

CDR3 loop: CASSGPSTGTGPLAGAYEQYF. The CDR3 DNA follows: TGTGCCAGCAGCGGCCCCTCGACCGGGACAGGGCCTCTAGCGGGGGCCTACGAGCAGTACTTC. This rearrangement joins TRBV9 to TRBJ2-7; D is possibly TRBD2 (10 bases). This CDR3 spans 21 amino acids. The V end lost 3 bases, the J end lost 2 bases, and 33 bases lay between the germline ends. Germline V gene data show CDR1 as SGDLS and CDR2 as YYNGEE.

The V and J genes are TRBV2 and TRBJ2-2, with 7 positions matching TRBD1. The germline CDR1 and CDR2 sequences are SNHLY and FYNNEI. The J segment lost 3 bases and the V segment lost 6 bases, leaving 10 bases of the junction unmatched. The CDR3 contains 16 residues. CDR3 loop: CASRHFWDSYTGELFF. The CDR3 coding sequence is TGTGCCAGCAGACACTTCTGGGACAGCTACACCGGGGAGCTGTTTTTT.

V and J are TRBV6-6 and TRBJ1-2; a weak D match, TRBD1 (6 bases). Germline CDR1 reads MNHNY; CDR2 reads SVGAGI (reference sequence). Between the trimmed V and J ends, which lost 5 bases and 5 bases, there was a span of 12 bases. The length of the CDR3 is 13 residues. CDR3 protein: CASSVRTAYGYTF. The CDR3 coding sequence is TGTGCCAGCAGTGTACGGACAGCGTATGGCTACACCTTC.

The chain has TRBV4-3 and TRBJ2-3; 12 positions agree with TRBD2. The V segment lost 3 bases and the J segment 4 bases; nucleotides outside the gene matches: 2. Germline CDR1 LGHNA, CDR2 YSLEER. The CDR3 sequence is 15 residues long. The CDR3 reads CASSQGLAGSDTQYF. The CDR3 coding sequence is TGCGCCAGCAGCCAGGGACTAGCGGGTTCAGATACGCAGTATTTT.

The chain is built from TRBV27 and TRBJ1-5; D gene ambiguous. Germline CDR1 is MNHEY and CDR2 is SMNVEV (reference sequence). The V gene lost 8 bases and the J gene lost 10 bases, with 12 bases spanning the gap. The CDR3 runs 11 residues. The CDR3 DNA is TGTGCCAGCGGTCCTCTTCTACCCCAGCATTTT. It encodes CASGPLLPQHF.

For this clone: A read error may account for a junction end that differs from germline. The chain couples TRBV28 to TRBJ1-4, with TRBD1 matching over 9 bases. CDR1 is MDHEN and CDR2 is SYDVKM in the germline V gene. This CDR3 region has 15 residues. The DNA for the CDR3 is TGTGCCAGCAGATTATCCGGGACAGGGAATGAAAAACTGTTTTTT. This gives the protein CASRLSGTGNEKLFF.